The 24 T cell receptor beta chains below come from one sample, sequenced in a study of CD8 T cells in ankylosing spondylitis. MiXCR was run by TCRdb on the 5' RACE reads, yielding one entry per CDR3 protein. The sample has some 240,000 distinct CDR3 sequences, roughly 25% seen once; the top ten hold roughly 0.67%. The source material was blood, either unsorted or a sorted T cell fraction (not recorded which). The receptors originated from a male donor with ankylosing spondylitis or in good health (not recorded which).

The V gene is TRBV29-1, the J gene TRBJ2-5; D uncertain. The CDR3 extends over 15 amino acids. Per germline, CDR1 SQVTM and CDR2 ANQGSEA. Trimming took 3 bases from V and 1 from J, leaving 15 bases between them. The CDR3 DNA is TGCAGCGTTGACTCCTCTGCGGAGCCCCAAGAGACCCAGTACTTC. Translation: CSVDSSAEPQETQYF.

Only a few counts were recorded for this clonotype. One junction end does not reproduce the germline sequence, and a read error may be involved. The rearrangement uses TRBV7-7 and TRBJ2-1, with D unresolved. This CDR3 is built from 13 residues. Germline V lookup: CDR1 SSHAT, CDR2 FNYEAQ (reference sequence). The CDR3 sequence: CASSLSYYNEQFF. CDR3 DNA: TGTGCTAGCAGCTTGAGCTACTACAATGAGCAGTTCTTC.

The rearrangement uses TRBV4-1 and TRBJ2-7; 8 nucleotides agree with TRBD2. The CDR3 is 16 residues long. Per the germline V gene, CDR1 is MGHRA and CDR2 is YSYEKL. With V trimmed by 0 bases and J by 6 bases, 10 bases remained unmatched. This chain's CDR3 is CASSQEPNRGGAEQYF. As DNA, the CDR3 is TGCGCCAGCAGCCAAGAGCCGAATCGGGGGGGCGCCGAGCAGTACTTC.

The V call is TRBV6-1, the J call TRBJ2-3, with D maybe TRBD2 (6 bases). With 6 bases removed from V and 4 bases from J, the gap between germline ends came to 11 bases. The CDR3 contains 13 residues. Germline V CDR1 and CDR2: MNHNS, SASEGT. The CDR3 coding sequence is TGTGCCAGCAGGGGGCCGGGGGCAGATACGCAGTATTTT. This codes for CASRGPGADTQYF.

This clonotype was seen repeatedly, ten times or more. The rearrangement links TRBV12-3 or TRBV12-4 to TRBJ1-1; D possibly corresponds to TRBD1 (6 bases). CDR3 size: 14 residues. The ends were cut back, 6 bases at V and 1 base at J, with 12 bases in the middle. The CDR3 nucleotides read TGTGCCAGCAGCTGGGGACAAAAGAACACTGAAGCTTTCTTT. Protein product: CASSWGQKNTEAFF.

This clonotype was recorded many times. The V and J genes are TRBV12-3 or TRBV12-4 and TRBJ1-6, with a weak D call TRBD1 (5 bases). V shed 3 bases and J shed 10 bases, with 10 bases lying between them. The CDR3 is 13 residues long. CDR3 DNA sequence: TGTGCCAGCAGTTTTAAGGGGAGATCACCCCTCCACTTT. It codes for CASSFKGRSPLHF.

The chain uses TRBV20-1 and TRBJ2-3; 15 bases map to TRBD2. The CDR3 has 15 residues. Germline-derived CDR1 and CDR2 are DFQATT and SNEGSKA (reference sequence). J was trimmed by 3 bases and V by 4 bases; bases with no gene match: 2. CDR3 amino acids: CSAKGLAGGTDTQYF. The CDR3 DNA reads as TGCAGTGCTAAAGGACTAGCGGGGGGGACAGATACGCAGTATTTT.

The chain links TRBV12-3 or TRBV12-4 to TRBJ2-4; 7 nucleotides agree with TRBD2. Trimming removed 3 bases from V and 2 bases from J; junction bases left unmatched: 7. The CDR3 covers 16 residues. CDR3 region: CASSFWGGKTKNIQYF. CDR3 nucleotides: TGTGCCAGCAGTTTTTGGGGGGGGAAGACCAAAAACATTCAGTACTTC.

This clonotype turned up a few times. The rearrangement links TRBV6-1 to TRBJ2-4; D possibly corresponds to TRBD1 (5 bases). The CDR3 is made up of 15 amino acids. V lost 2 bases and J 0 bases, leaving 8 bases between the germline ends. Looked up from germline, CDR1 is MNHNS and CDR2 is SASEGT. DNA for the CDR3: TGTGCCAGCAGTGAACCCAGGGCAGCCAAAAACATTCAGTACTTC. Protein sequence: CASSEPRAAKNIQYF.

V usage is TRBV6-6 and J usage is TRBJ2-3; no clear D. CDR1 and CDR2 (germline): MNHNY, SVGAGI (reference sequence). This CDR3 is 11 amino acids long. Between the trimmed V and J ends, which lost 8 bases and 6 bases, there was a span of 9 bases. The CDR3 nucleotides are TGTGCCAGCGAGAAAGGGGATACGCAGTATTTT. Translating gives CASEKGDTQYF.

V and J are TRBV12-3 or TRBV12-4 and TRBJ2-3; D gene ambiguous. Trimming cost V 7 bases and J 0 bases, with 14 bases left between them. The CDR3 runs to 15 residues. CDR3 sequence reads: CASNPRLPSTDTQYF. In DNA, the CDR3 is TGTGCCAGCAACCCTCGACTGCCTAGCACAGATACGCAGTATTTT.

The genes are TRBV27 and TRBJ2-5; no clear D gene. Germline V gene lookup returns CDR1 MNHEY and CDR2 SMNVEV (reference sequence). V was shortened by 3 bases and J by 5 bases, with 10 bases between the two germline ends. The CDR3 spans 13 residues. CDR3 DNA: TGTGCCAGCAGTTTCCGGGCTCGCGAGACCCAGTACTTC. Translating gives CASSFRARETQYF.

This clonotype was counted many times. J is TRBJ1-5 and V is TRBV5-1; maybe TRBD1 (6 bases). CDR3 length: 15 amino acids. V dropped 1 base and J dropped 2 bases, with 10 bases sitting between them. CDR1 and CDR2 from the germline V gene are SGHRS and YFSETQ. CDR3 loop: CASSLSGVGNQPQHF. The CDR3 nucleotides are TGCGCCAGCAGCTTGTCAGGGGTGGGCAATCAGCCCCAGCATTTT.

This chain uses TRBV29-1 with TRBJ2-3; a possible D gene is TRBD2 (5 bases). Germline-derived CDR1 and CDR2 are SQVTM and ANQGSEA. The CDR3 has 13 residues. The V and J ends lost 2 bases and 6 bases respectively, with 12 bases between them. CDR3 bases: TGCAGCGTTGAACCCCCTAGCCGGGATACGCAGTATTTT. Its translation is CSVEPPSRDTQYF.

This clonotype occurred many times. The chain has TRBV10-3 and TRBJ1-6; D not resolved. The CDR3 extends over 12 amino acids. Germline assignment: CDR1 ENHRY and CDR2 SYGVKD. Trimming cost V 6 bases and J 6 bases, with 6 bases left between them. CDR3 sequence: CAIRGGNSPLHF. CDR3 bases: TGTGCCATCAGGGGAGGTAATTCACCCCTCCACTTT.

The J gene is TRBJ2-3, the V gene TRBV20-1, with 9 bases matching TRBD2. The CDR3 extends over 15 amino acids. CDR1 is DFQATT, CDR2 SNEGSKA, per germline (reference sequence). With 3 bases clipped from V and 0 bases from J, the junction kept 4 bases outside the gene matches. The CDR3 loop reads CSARAGGTSTDTQYF. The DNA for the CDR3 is TGCAGTGCTAGGGCGGGGGGGACTAGCACAGATACGCAGTATTTT.

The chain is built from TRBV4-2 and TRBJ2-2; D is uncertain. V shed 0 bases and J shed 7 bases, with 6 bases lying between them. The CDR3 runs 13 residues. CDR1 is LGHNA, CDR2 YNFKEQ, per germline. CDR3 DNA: TGTGCCAGCAGCCAAGAAGGCATCGGGGAGCTGTTTTTT. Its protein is CASSQEGIGELFF.

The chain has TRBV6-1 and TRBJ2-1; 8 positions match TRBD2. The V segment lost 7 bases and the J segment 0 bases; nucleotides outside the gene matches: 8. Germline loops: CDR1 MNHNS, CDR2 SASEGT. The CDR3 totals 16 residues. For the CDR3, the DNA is TGTGCCAGCACCCCTAGCGGGTCGAGCTCCTACAATGAGCAGTTCTTC. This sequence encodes CASTPSGSSSYNEQFF.

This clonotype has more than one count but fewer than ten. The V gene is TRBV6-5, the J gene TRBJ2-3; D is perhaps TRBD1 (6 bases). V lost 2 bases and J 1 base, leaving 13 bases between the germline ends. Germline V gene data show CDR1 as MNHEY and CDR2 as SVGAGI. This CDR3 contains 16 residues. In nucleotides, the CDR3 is TGTGCCAGCAGTTACACGTGGGGGACACGCACAGATACGCAGTATTTT. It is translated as CASSYTWGTRTDTQYF.

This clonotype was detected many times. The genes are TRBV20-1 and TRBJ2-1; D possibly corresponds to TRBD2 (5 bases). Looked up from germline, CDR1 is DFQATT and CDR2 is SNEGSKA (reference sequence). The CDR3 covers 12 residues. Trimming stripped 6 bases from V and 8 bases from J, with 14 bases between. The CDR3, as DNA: TGCAGTGCCAAGAGAGGGAGCGATGAGCAGTTCTTC. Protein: CSAKRGSDEQFF.

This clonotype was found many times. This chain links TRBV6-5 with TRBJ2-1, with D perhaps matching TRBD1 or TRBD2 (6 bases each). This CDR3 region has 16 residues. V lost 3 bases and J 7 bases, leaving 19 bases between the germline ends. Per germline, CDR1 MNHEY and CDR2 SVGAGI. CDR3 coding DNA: TGTGCCAGCAGTTATTGGGGAGGACAGAAGGTTAATGAGCAGTTCTTC. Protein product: CASSYWGGQKVNEQFF.

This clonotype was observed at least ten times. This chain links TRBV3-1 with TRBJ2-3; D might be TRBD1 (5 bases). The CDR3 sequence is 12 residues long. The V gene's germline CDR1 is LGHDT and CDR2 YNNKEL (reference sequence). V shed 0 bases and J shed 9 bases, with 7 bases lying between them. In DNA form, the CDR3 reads TGTGCCAGCAGCCAAGATGGGGCCACGCAGTATTTT. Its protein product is CASSQDGATQYF.

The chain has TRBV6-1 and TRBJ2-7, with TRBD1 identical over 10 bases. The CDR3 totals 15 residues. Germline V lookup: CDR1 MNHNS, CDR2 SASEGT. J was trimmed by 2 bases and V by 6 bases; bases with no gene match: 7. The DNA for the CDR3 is TGTGCCAGCAGCCGGTCGGACAGGGGGACCTACGAGCAGTACTTC. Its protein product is CASSRSDRGTYEQYF.

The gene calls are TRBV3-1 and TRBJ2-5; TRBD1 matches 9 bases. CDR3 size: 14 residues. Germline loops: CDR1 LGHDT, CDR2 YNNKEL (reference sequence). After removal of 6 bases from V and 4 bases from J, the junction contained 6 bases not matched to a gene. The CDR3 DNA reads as TGTGCCAGCAGGGCAACAGGGGGCGCAGAGACCCAGTACTTC. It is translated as CASRATGGAETQYF.